Following are 17 T cell receptor beta chains from one sample sequenced in a study of regulatory T cells in long-lasting Graves disease. Sequencing libraries for TCR beta were prepared with iRepertoire HTBI primers and Arm-PCR of CDR3 regions. TCRdb fed the multiplex PCR reads into MiXCR, producing one record per CDR3 protein. The table shows about 470,000 distinct CDR3 sequences, with roughly 20% occurring only once. The time point denotes: persistent/refractory GD, antithyroid drugs over 5 years with positive TRAb. PBMC-extracted RNA yielded the TCR library. The source material was peripheral blood mononuclear cells (PBMCs), sampled when the disease was refractory, from a patient treated with antithyroid drugs. All receptors derive from a female donor with Graves disease.

This clonotype was recorded a few times. The V gene is TRBV30, the J gene TRBJ1-1; 7 nucleotides line up with TRBD1. V was clipped by 2 bases and J by 4 bases; unmatched bases: 4. Germline V lookup: CDR1 GTSNPN, CDR2 SVGIG (reference sequence). The CDR3 consists of 13 residues. The CDR3 protein is CAWSRGRRTEAFF. CDR3 in DNA: TGTGCCTGGAGTAGGGGGCGGCGCACTGAAGCTTTCTTT.

This clonotype showed up many times. The chain is built from TRBV6-1 and TRBJ2-7, with a possible D match to TRBD2 (5 bases). Germline CDR1 reads MNHNS; CDR2 reads SASEGT. The CDR3 is 16 residues long. Trimming left V 10 bases short and J 4 bases short, with 26 bases between. This chain's CDR3 is CATNKQLTAEIYEQYF. Here the CDR3 DNA reads TGTGCCACCAACAAACAACTTACAGCGGAGATATACGAGCAGTACTTC.

This clonotype was seen at least ten times. This chain connects TRBV27 to TRBJ2-7; 9 positions agree with TRBD2. This CDR3 has 15 residues. Germline lookup yields CDR1 MNHEY and CDR2 SMNVEV (reference sequence). The V gene end was trimmed by 3 bases and the J gene end by 3 bases; junction bases not matched to a gene: 6. CDR3 loop: CASSLGSGSIYEQYF. The CDR3, as DNA: TGTGCCAGCAGTTTGGGTAGCGGGAGTATCTACGAGCAGTACTTC.

This clonotype was detected a few times. V usage is TRBV19 and J usage is TRBJ1-1; D not resolved. Germline values: CDR1 LNHDA, CDR2 SQIVND (reference sequence). V dropped 1 base and J dropped 1 base, with 7 bases sitting between them. The CDR3 contains 14 residues. The CDR3 sequence is CASSIGRPNTEAFF. CDR3 bases: TGTGCCAGTAGTATAGGCAGACCGAACACTGAAGCTTTCTTT.

This clonotype was seen more than once but under ten times. The chain links TRBV5-6 to TRBJ2-7; 7 bases agree with TRBD2. This CDR3 contains 15 residues. J lost 0 bases, V lost 6 bases, and 9 bases had no gene match. Germline loops: CDR1 SGHDT, CDR2 YYEEEE. The CDR3 here is CASMGEGKASYEQYF. Here the CDR3 DNA reads TGTGCCAGCATGGGGGAGGGTAAGGCCTCCTACGAGCAGTACTTC.

The chain links TRBV6-5 to TRBJ1-3; tentative D call: TRBD1 (6 bases). Germline V gives CDR1 MNHEY, CDR2 SVGAGI. This CDR3 has 17 residues. V lost 2 bases and J 0 bases, leaving 14 bases between the germline ends. This CDR3 is CASSYQTGDYSGNTIYF. The CDR3 nucleotides are TGTGCCAGCAGTTACCAGACAGGCGATTACTCTGGAAACACCATATATTTT.

This clonotype was observed at least ten times. The V gene is TRBV28, the J gene TRBJ2-2, with unresolved D. Germline CDR1 reads MDHEN; CDR2 reads SYDVKM. Trimming pared 2 bases from V and 1 base from J, leaving 11 bases between. The CDR3 contains 16 residues. The CDR3 reads CASSLGRRMNTGELFF. CDR3 coding DNA: TGTGCCAGCAGTTTAGGTCGTAGGATGAACACCGGGGAGCTGTTTTTT.

This clonotype was recorded a few times. The chain links TRBV27 to TRBJ2-7, with a possible D match to TRBD2 (5 bases). V lost 6 bases and J 2 bases, leaving 14 bases between the germline ends. The CDR3 extends over 14 amino acids. Germline CDR1 is MNHEY and CDR2 is SMNVEV (reference sequence). The CDR3 DNA reads TGTGCCAGCAGCCCGTACGCCGGGGCCTACGAGCAGTACTTC. As protein: CASSPYAGAYEQYF.

The J gene is TRBJ2-7, the V gene TRBV4-1; TRBD2 is a possible D gene (6 bases). There are 14 residues in the CDR3. CDR1 is MGHRA and CDR2 is YSYEKL in the germline V gene. Trimming took 8 bases from V and 4 from J, leaving 18 bases between them. The CDR3 sequence: CASRKLGGPYEQYF. CDR3 sequence (DNA): TGCGCCAGCCGCAAACTCGGGGGTCCGTACGAGCAGTACTTC.

This clonotype was observed a few times. The chain uses TRBV7-9 and TRBJ2-4; possible D gene TRBD2, 5 bases. Deletions cut 4 bases from V and 2 bases from J, with 9 bases between. Germline CDR1 is SEHNR and CDR2 is FQNEAQ (reference sequence). The CDR3 has 14 amino acids. The CDR3 reads CASSSPGTKNIQYF. The CDR3 DNA reads TGTGCCAGCAGCTCCCCGGGAACCAAAAACATTCAGTACTTC.

This clonotype was recorded at least ten times. V and J are TRBV12-3 or TRBV12-4 and TRBJ2-5; the D is unclear. This CDR3 spans 15 amino acids. V was trimmed by 5 bases and J by 2 bases, leaving 15 bases between them. CDR3 bases: TGTGCCAGCAGTCCTTTTAATAGTGGGCAAGAGACCCAGTACTTC. Amino acid sequence: CASSPFNSGQETQYF.

This clonotype was counted at least ten times. The chain has TRBV11-1 and TRBJ2-7, with a weak D call TRBD2 (5 bases). Germline values: CDR1 SGHAT, CDR2 FQDESV (reference sequence). This CDR3 comprises 15 residues. Trimming shortened V by 2 bases and J by 0 bases, and 11 bases separated the two germline ends. In DNA, the CDR3 is TGTGCCAGCAGCTTATATTTTGGGAGCTCCTACGAGCAGTACTTC. Protein sequence: CASSLYFGSSYEQYF. Based on the CDR3 plus reference TRBV11-1 and TRBJ2-7, the full variable domain is EAEVAQSPRYKITEKSQAVAFWCDPISGHATLYWYRQILGQGPELLVQFQDESVVDDSQLPKDRFSAERLKGVDSTLKIQPAELGDSAMYLCASSLYFGSSYEQYFGPGTRLTVT.

The table lists this clonotype with many counts. The chain links TRBV2 to TRBJ2-7, with D possibly being TRBD2 (5 bases). Trimming stripped 6 bases from V and 5 bases from J, with 20 bases between. The CDR3 runs 15 residues. Germline values: CDR1 SNHLY, CDR2 FYNNEI. The CDR3 DNA sequence: TGTGCCAGCAGGAGGTTCAGACTAAACCCCCACGAGCAGTACTTC. It encodes CASRRFRLNPHEQYF.

In this sample, this clonotype turned up a few times. V is TRBV6-2 or TRBV6-3 and J is TRBJ1-2; D is unclear. CDR1 is MNHEY, CDR2 SVGEGT, per germline. CDR3 size: 12 residues. The ends were cut back, 7 bases at V and 4 bases at J, with 10 bases in the middle. DNA of the CDR3: TGTGCCAGCAACAGAAAAACCTATGGCTACACCTTC. This codes for CASNRKTYGYTF.

The CDR3 DNA follows: TGTGCCAGCAGCTTTGGCAGGGCAGGGCAGAATGAAAAACTGTTTTTT. Amino acids: CASSFGRAGQNEKLFF. V and J are TRBV11-2 and TRBJ1-4; possibly TRBD1 for D (5 bases). CDR1 and CDR2 (germline): SGHAT, FQNNGV. The CDR3 has 16 amino acids. Trimming shortened V by 3 bases and J by 5 bases, and 16 bases separated the two germline ends.

The J gene is TRBJ1-2, the V gene TRBV6-1; 7 nucleotides line up with TRBD1. CDR3 length: 14 amino acids. After removal of 6 bases from V and 0 bases from J, the junction contained 4 bases not matched to a gene. Germline values: CDR1 MNHNS, CDR2 SASEGT. In DNA, the CDR3 is TGTGCCAGCAGCCCAGGGGGATCTAACTATGGCTACACCTTC. Its translation: CASSPGGSNYGYTF.

This clonotype was seen more than once but under ten times. The chain combines TRBV11-2 with TRBJ2-7, with D perhaps TRBD1 (5 bases). The germline gives CDR1 SGHAT, CDR2 FQNNGV. This CDR3 has 17 amino acids. Trimming left V 1 base short and J 5 bases short, with 21 bases between. As DNA, the CDR3 is TGTGCCAGCAGCTTAGTGAGGCAGGGTAATCTCATTGACGAGCAGTACTTC. Its protein is CASSLVRQGNLIDEQYF.